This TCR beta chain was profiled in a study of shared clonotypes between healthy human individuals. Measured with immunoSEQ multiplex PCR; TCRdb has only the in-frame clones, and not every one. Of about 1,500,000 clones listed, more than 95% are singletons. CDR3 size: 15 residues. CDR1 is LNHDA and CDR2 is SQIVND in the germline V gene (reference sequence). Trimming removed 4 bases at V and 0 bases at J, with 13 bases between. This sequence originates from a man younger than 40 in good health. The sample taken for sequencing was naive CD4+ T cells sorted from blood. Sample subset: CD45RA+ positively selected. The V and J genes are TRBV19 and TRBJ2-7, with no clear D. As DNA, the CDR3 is TGTGCCAGTAGTACAGTAGGTAAGAGCTCCTACGAGCAGTACTTC. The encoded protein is CASSTVGKSSYEQYF.